This entry lists 26 T cell receptor beta chains sequenced from one sample in a study of regulatory T cells in long-lasting Graves disease. Investigators prepared the TCR beta libraries by applying iRepertoire HTBI primers and Arm-PCR of CDR3 regions. One entry per CDR3 protein results from TCRdb running MiXCR on the multiplex PCR reads. The table shows 380,000 or so distinct CDR3 sequences, with 15% to 20% occurring only once. Specified time point: newly diagnosed GD, antithyroid drugs for less than 3 months. PBMCs provided the RNA from which the TCR library was made. These data also featured in a second study, about T cells in Graves' hyperthyroidism and ophthalmopathy.

Sequenced here: peripheral blood mononuclear cells (PBMCs), sampled at new diagnosis, from a patient treated with antithyroid drugs. Every receptor here comes from a young woman with Graves disease.

This clonotype was counted at least ten times. The chain carries TRBV7-9 and TRBJ2-3, with no clear D. Trimming left V 5 bases short and J 4 bases short, with 10 bases between. Per the germline V gene, CDR1 is SEHNR and CDR2 is FQNEAQ (reference sequence). The CDR3 loop spans 13 amino acids. The chain's CDR3 is CASSQDPPDTQYF. The CDR3 DNA sequence: TGTGCCAGCAGCCAGGACCCTCCAGATACGCAGTATTTT.

The table lists this clonotype with a few counts. The CDR3 coding sequence is TGCAGTGCCCTAAGGGGGGGCTCGGGGATGTCCTATGGCTACACCTTC. This sequence encodes CSALRGGSGMSYGYTF. The V and J genes are TRBV20-1 and TRBJ1-2, with a weak D call TRBD1 (6 bases). The V end lost 6 bases, the J end lost 4 bases, and 24 bases lay between the germline ends. The CDR3 totals 16 residues. Germline lookup yields CDR1 DFQATT and CDR2 SNEGSKA (reference sequence).

The chain uses TRBV20-1 and TRBJ2-6; D is unclear. The V gene's germline CDR1 is DFQATT and CDR2 SNEGSKA (reference sequence). Trimming left V 4 bases short and J 0 bases short, with 7 bases between. The CDR3 runs 14 residues. The CDR3, as DNA: TGCAGTGCTACCCCAGACTCTGGGGCCAACGTCCTGACTTTC. Its protein product is CSATPDSGANVLTF.

Note on this clonotype: A read error is the likely source, as a far larger clone sits one nucleotide away. The V and J genes are TRBV10-3 and TRBJ1-1; no definite D call. This CDR3 spans 12 amino acids. The germline CDR1 and CDR2 sequences are ENHRY and SYGVKD. Trimming removed 6 bases at V and 1 base at J, with 6 bases between. The DNA for the CDR3 is TGTGCCATCAGCCAGGCGAACACTGAAGCTTTCTTT. It encodes CAISQANTEAFF.

This clonotype was counted between two and nine times. The genes are TRBV12-3 or TRBV12-4 and TRBJ2-4; 7 nucleotides align to TRBD2. The CDR3 covers 16 residues. The trim removed 3 bases at V and 0 bases at J, leaving 5 bases unmatched. DNA for the CDR3: TGTGCCAGCAGTTTGGGGGGGGGTTTAGCCAAAAACATTCAGTACTTC. Translated: CASSLGGGLAKNIQYF.

This chain connects TRBV5-1 to TRBJ2-1; TRBD1 agrees at 10 bases. V lost 4 bases, J lost 2 bases, and 6 bases stayed unmatched. The germline gives CDR1 SGHRS, CDR2 YFSETQ. The CDR3 spans 16 residues. The CDR3 spells CASSRDGTGAYNEQFF. For the CDR3, the DNA is TGCGCCAGCAGCCGCGACGGGACAGGGGCCTACAATGAGCAGTTCTTC.

Ten or more counts support this clonotype. Here the CDR3 reads CASSLATPDTQYF. In DNA form, the CDR3 reads TGTGCCAGCAGTTTGGCGACCCCAGATACGCAGTATTTT. The chain links TRBV28 to TRBJ2-3, with D unresolved. The CDR3 consists of 13 residues. The germline V and J ends were trimmed by 3 bases and 4 bases, with 8 bases remaining between them. Germline lookup yields CDR1 MDHEN and CDR2 SYDVKM. The full variable domain, in which reference TRBV28 and TRBJ2-3 provide the parts outside the CDR3, is DVKVTQSSRYLVKRTGEKVFLECVQDMDHENMFWYRQDPGLGLRLIYFSYDVKMKEKGDIPEGYSVSREKKERFSLILESASTNQTSMYLCASSLATPDTQYFGPGTRLTVL.

This clonotype has a count of ten or more. The V gene is TRBV2, the J gene TRBJ2-2, with 7 bases that match TRBD1. This CDR3 region has 15 residues. Unmatched junction bases numbered 6, after V lost 6 bases and J lost 2 bases. Germline CDR1 SNHLY, CDR2 FYNNEI. The CDR3 region is CASSLTGSNTGELFF. In nucleotides, the CDR3 is TGTGCCAGCAGCCTGACAGGGTCCAACACCGGGGAGCTGTTTTTT.

The sample holds many counts of this clonotype. The rearrangement joins TRBV5-1 to TRBJ2-7; the match to TRBD1 covers 10 bases. CDR1 is SGHRS, CDR2 YFSETQ, per germline. This CDR3 has 16 amino acids. With V trimmed by 2 bases and J by 6 bases, 11 bases remained unmatched. This chain's CDR3 is CASSFNSGTGVGEQYF. The CDR3 DNA reads as TGCGCCAGCAGCTTCAATTCCGGGACAGGGGTTGGCGAGCAGTACTTC.

This clonotype was recorded many times. The chain employs TRBV27 and TRBJ2-7, with D uncertain. Germline V lookup: CDR1 MNHEY, CDR2 SMNVEV (reference sequence). The CDR3 is made up of 13 amino acids. V shed 6 bases and J shed 3 bases, with 12 bases lying between them. The CDR3 here is CASRPQNGYEQYF. CDR3 sequence (DNA): TGTGCCAGCAGACCTCAGAATGGCTACGAGCAGTACTTC.

This clonotype was recorded many times. This chain uses TRBV3-1 with TRBJ2-2; D is uncertain. The CDR3 is 16 residues long. The ends were cut back, 1 base at V and 3 bases at J, with 12 bases in the middle. The germline gives CDR1 LGHDT, CDR2 YNNKEL (reference sequence). The CDR3 reads CASSQGVGLHTGELFF. The CDR3 DNA follows: TGTGCCAGCAGCCAAGGGGTCGGGCTGCACACCGGGGAGCTGTTTTTT. The full variable domain, its missing parts supplied by reference TRBV3-1 and TRBJ2-2, is DTAVSQTPKYLVTQMGNDKSIKCEQNLGHDTMYWYKQDSKKFLKIMFSYNNKELIINETVPNRFSPKSPDKAHLNLHINSLELGDSAVYFCASSQGVGLHTGELFFGEGSRLTVL.

In this sample, this clonotype turned up many times. The chain joins TRBV5-1 to TRBJ1-2; tentatively, D is TRBD1 (5 bases). This CDR3 region has 16 residues. V lost 3 bases and J lost 5, with 20 bases in between. Per germline, CDR1 SGHRS and CDR2 YFSETQ. This CDR3 reads CASSSGRGTFGYGYTF. Here the CDR3 DNA reads TGCGCCAGCAGCTCGGGGAGGGGCACCTTCGGATATGGCTACACCTTC. The whole variable domain, filled in from reference TRBV5-1 and TRBJ1-2, reads KAGVTQTPRYLIKTRGQQVTLSCSPISGHRSVSWYQQTPGQGLQFLFEYFSETQRNKGNFPGRFSGRQFSNSRSEMNVSTLELGDSALYLCASSSGRGTFGYGYTFGSGTRLTVV.

This clonotype was recorded a few times. V usage is TRBV5-6 and J usage is TRBJ2-1, with TRBD2 matching 7 bases. The CDR3 covers 16 residues. Germline V gene sequence: CDR1 SGHDT, CDR2 YYEEEE. With V trimmed by 3 bases and J by 9 bases, 15 bases remained unmatched. The CDR3 DNA sequence: TGTGCCAGCAGCTCCTACTCCTCACTAGCGCGGGGTGAGCAGTTCTTC. Its translation: CASSSYSSLARGEQFF.

The chain has TRBV9 and TRBJ1-1; no firm D call. The CDR3 loop spans 14 amino acids. CDR1 is SGDLS, CDR2 YYNGEE, per germline. V shed 3 bases and J shed 1 base, with 10 bases lying between them. CDR3 sequence reads: CASSATPTNTEAFF. CDR3 DNA: TGTGCCAGCAGCGCGACACCAACGAACACTGAAGCTTTCTTT.

The table lists this clonotype with many counts. J is TRBJ2-1 and V is TRBV2; perhaps TRBD2 as D (5 bases). V gave up 7 bases and J gave up 3 bases, with 13 bases separating them. CDR3 length: 14 amino acids. The V gene's germline CDR1 is SNHLY and CDR2 FYNNEI. The CDR3, as DNA: TGTGCCAGCAAAGACCTTGGACTCTACAATGAGCAGTTCTTC. It translates to CASKDLGLYNEQFF.

In its sample, this clonotype was seen many times. The rearrangement links TRBV5-1 to TRBJ2-1, with 7 bases lining up with TRBD1. The junction had 7 bases not matched to a gene; V was cut back by 4 bases and J by 6 bases. Per the germline V gene, CDR1 is SGHRS and CDR2 is YFSETQ. The CDR3 sequence is 14 residues long. The CDR3 reads CASSPRQGVNEQFF. DNA of the CDR3: TGCGCCAGCAGCCCCCGACAGGGAGTCAATGAGCAGTTCTTC.

This chain uses TRBV20-1 with TRBJ1-5, with TRBD1 as a possible D gene (6 bases). The germline gives CDR1 DFQATT, CDR2 SNEGSKA (reference sequence). The CDR3 is 14 residues long. V shed 4 bases and J shed 4 bases, with 14 bases lying between them. The CDR3 spells CSAKTGSRNQPQHF. For the CDR3, the DNA is TGCAGTGCTAAAACAGGGTCAAGGAATCAGCCCCAGCATTTT.

This clonotype came up once. The J gene is TRBJ2-5, the V gene TRBV20-1; D is unresolved. Between the trimmed V and J ends, which lost 2 bases and 1 base, there was a span of 8 bases. Germline assignment: CDR1 DFQATT and CDR2 SNEGSKA (reference sequence). The CDR3 has 13 amino acids. DNA of the CDR3: TGCAGTGCTAGATCACAGCTCCAAGAGACCCAGTACTTC. Encoded protein: CSARSQLQETQYF.

The chain recombines TRBV28 with TRBJ1-1; a possible D gene is TRBD1 (6 bases). The CDR3 loop spans 19 amino acids. The ends were cut back, 3 bases at V and 3 bases at J, with 26 bases in the middle. Germline V CDR1 and CDR2: MDHEN, SYDVKM. The CDR3 region has the DNA TGTGCCAGCAGTTTTCGGGTCGCTAGGGGGAGAGTATTGGACACTGAAGCTTTCTTT. This sequence encodes CASSFRVARGRVLDTEAFF.

V and J are TRBV9 and TRBJ1-2, with D maybe TRBD1 (5 bases). CDR1 SGDLS and CDR2 YYNGEE come from the germline V gene. The CDR3 covers 13 residues. V lost 2 bases to trimming and J lost 4 bases, with 9 bases between them. CDR3 in amino acids: CASSVQGGYGYTF. CDR3 bases: TGTGCCAGCAGCGTCCAGGGAGGCTATGGCTACACCTTC.

Many counts were recorded for this clonotype. This chain uses TRBV2 with TRBJ2-2; the D gene could be TRBD1 or TRBD2 (5 bases each). Germline CDR1 and CDR2: SNHLY and FYNNEI. The CDR3 contains 16 residues. The V end was cut by 6 bases, the J end by 6 bases, with 20 bases between. The CDR3 region is CASSEPRGRASGELFF. Written as DNA, the CDR3 is TGTGCCAGCAGCGAACCCCGGGGCAGAGCATCCGGGGAGCTGTTTTTT. Variable domain in full (rest from reference TRBV2 and TRBJ2-2): EPEVTQTPSHQVTQMGQEVILRCVPISNHLYFYWYRQILGQKVEFLVSFYNNEISEKSEIFDDQFSVERPDGSNFTLKIRSTKLEDSAMYFCASSEPRGRASGELFFGEGSRLTVL.

This clonotype appeared many times. The chain uses TRBV12-3 or TRBV12-4 and TRBJ2-1; the D gene could be TRBD1 or TRBD2 (6 bases each). This CDR3 spans 11 amino acids. Trimming left V 7 bases short and J 10 bases short, with 11 bases between. The CDR3 spells CASTGGGEQFF. The CDR3 bases are TGTGCCAGCACCGGAGGGGGAGAGCAGTTCTTC.

At least ten counts were recorded for this clonotype. The DNA of the CDR3 is TGTGCCAGCAGTGATAACAGGGGCAAGAACACTGAAGCTTTCTTT. Protein sequence: CASSDNRGKNTEAFF. The chain links TRBV2 to TRBJ1-1; TRBD1 matches at 7 bases. The CDR3 spans 15 residues. Germline V gene lookup returns CDR1 SNHLY and CDR2 FYNNEI. With V trimmed by 3 bases and J by 1 base, 5 bases remained unmatched.

This clonotype was detected ten times or more. The chain recombines TRBV12-3 or TRBV12-4 with TRBJ1-2; D is perhaps TRBD1 (6 bases). Trimming stripped 1 base from V and 4 bases from J, with 13 bases between. The CDR3 is 15 amino acids. The CDR3 sequence: CASSLEPQGVYGYTF. The CDR3 region has the DNA TGTGCCAGCAGTTTAGAACCACAGGGTGTCTATGGCTACACCTTC.

This clonotype was seen ten or more times. The chain links TRBV30 to TRBJ2-6; the D is unclear. The CDR3 extends over 16 amino acids. Trimming left V 5 bases short and J 0 bases short, with 14 bases between. The germline CDR1 and CDR2 sequences are GTSNPN and SVGIG (reference sequence). CDR3 protein: CAWSRQTLSGANVLTF. In nucleotides, the CDR3 is TGTGCCTGGTCTAGGCAGACTCTCTCTGGGGCCAACGTCCTGACTTTC.

This clonotype has just a few counts. The CDR3: CAISESTGQLNTEAFF. DNA of the CDR3: TGTGCCATCAGTGAGTCCACAGGACAGTTGAACACTGAAGCTTTCTTT. This chain connects TRBV10-3 to TRBJ1-1; perhaps TRBD1 as D (6 bases). Germline lookup yields CDR1 ENHRY and CDR2 SYGVKD. Trimming stripped 0 bases from V and 0 bases from J, with 11 bases between. This CDR3 has 16 residues.